The next 16 T cell receptor beta chains were all read from a single sample in a study of T cells after yellow fever vaccination. Each CDR3 protein is one row after TCRdb ran MiXCR on the 5' RACE reads. This table holds about 580,000 distinct CDR3 sequences, about 17% found once. The sample was PBMCs, taken 4 to 5 days after the first yellow fever vaccination. The source is a man in his late teens or twenties who received the YFV17D yellow fever vaccine.

This clonotype was detected only a few times. The V gene is TRBV4-1, the J gene TRBJ2-5; D is possibly TRBD2 (5 bases). Germline V gene sequence: CDR1 MGHRA, CDR2 YSYEKL. V lost 2 bases, J lost 3 bases, and 7 bases lay in between. CDR3 length: 13 residues. The CDR3 region is CASSQPGKETQYF. CDR3 DNA: TGCGCCAGCAGCCAACCGGGGAAAGAGACCCAGTACTTC.

The V call is TRBV20-1, the J call TRBJ2-7; possibly TRBD2 for D (5 bases). The CDR3 length is 16 residues. The germline V gene encodes CDR1 DFQATT and CDR2 SNEGSKA (reference sequence). Trimming cost V 0 bases and J 0 bases, with 15 bases left between them. CDR3 in DNA: TGCAGTGCTAGAGACCCCGGGATCAGGAGCTCCTACGAGCAGTACTTC. Protein: CSARDPGIRSSYEQYF.

The genes are TRBV7-6 and TRBJ1-2; 8 bases map to TRBD1. Looked up from germline, CDR1 is SGHVS and CDR2 is FNYEAQ. The length of the CDR3 is 14 residues. After removal of 1 base from V and 8 bases from J, the junction contained 6 bases not matched to a gene. Written as DNA, the CDR3 is TGTGCCAGCAGCTTAGGGACAGGGCTCGCGGGCTACACCTTC. As protein: CASSLGTGLAGYTF.

This chain connects TRBV7-8 to TRBJ2-7; D gene ambiguous. Between the trimmed V and J ends, which lost 2 bases and 7 bases, there was a span of 6 bases. This CDR3 spans 11 amino acids. CDR1 is SGHVS, CDR2 FQNEAQ, per germline. CDR3 sequence reads: CASSLKLEQYV. The CDR3 region has the DNA TGTGCCAGCAGCTTAAAATTGGAGCAGTACGTC.

This chain joins TRBV20-1 and TRBJ2-3; D ambiguous. The CDR3 contains 14 residues. Germline lookup yields CDR1 DFQATT and CDR2 SNEGSKA (reference sequence). The ends were cut back, 6 bases at V and 3 bases at J, with 16 bases in the middle. This CDR3 is CSAAYPPGTDTQYF. In DNA, the CDR3 is TGCAGTGCCGCCTATCCCCCTGGTACAGATACGCAGTATTTT.

This clonotype was counted many times. The chain carries TRBV6-2 or TRBV6-3 and TRBJ2-3, with D unclear. Trimming took 10 bases from V and 4 from J, leaving 18 bases between them. This CDR3 is 14 amino acids long. CDR1 MNHEY and CDR2 SVGEGT come from the germline V gene. The CDR3 is CATDGSDRPDTQYF. Written as DNA, the CDR3 is TGTGCCACTGACGGTTCGGATCGACCAGATACGCAGTATTTT.

The chain joins TRBV19 to TRBJ1-1; D ambiguous. From germline, CDR1 is LNHDA and CDR2 SQIVND (reference sequence). The CDR3 length is 14 residues. V dropped 3 bases and J dropped 2 bases, with 10 bases sitting between them. CDR3 sequence (DNA): TGTGCCAGTAGTATGATTCCGGGTAACACTGAAGCTTTCTTT. This sequence encodes CASSMIPGNTEAFF.

This clonotype appeared a few times. The V gene is TRBV10-3, the J gene TRBJ2-1; D ambiguous. Per germline, CDR1 ENHRY and CDR2 SYGVKD. The CDR3 runs to 11 residues. Trimming stripped 6 bases from V and 4 bases from J, with 4 bases between. CDR3 in DNA: TGTGCCATCAGCCTTTACAATGAGCAGTTCTTC. Protein sequence: CAISLYNEQFF.

V usage is TRBV7-8 and J usage is TRBJ2-1; D gene uncertain. The CDR3 runs 13 residues. Trimming removed 4 bases at V and 6 bases at J, with 10 bases between. Per the germline V gene, CDR1 is SGHVS and CDR2 is FQNEAQ. CDR3 in amino acids: CASSSVASNEQFF. The CDR3 bases are TGTGCCAGCAGCTCTGTCGCTAGCAATGAGCAGTTCTTC.

The table lists this clonotype with a few counts. V gene TRBV27 combines with J gene TRBJ2-5; the D gene is possibly TRBD2 (5 bases). CDR1 and CDR2 from the germline V gene are MNHEY and SMNVEV (reference sequence). Trimming pared 6 bases from V and 5 bases from J, leaving 19 bases between. The CDR3 loop spans 15 amino acids. As DNA, the CDR3 is TGTGCCAGCAGCTTGCGCCGGACTCTACCGGAGACCCAGTACTTC. Translation: CASSLRRTLPETQYF.

V usage is TRBV28 and J usage is TRBJ1-4; no reliable D call. This CDR3 spans 14 amino acids. V gave up 6 bases and J gave up 6 bases, with 14 bases separating them. The germline CDR1 and CDR2 sequences are MDHEN and SYDVKM. The CDR3 reads CASRTEGWYEKLFF. CDR3 sequence (DNA): TGTGCCAGCAGAACCGAAGGGTGGTATGAAAAACTGTTTTTT.

This clonotype was seen only a few times. This chain uses TRBV5-1 with TRBJ2-6, with D unclear. Trimming took 5 bases from V and 0 from J, leaving 9 bases between them. Germline V gene lookup returns CDR1 SGHRS and CDR2 YFSETQ. The CDR3 has 15 residues. This CDR3 is CASRTGVSGANVLTF. CDR3 in DNA: TGCGCCAGCAGAACGGGTGTCTCTGGGGCCAACGTCCTGACTTTC. Filled out from reference TRBV5-1 and TRBJ2-6, the complete variable domain reads KAGVTQTPRYLIKTRGQQVTLSCSPISGHRSVSWYQQTPGQGLQFLFEYFSETQRNKGNFPGRFSGRQFSNSRSEMNVSTLELGDSALYLCASRTGVSGANVLTFGAGSRLTVL.

The V and J genes are TRBV29-1 and TRBJ2-3; 11 nucleotides agree with TRBD2. V trimming: 7 bases; J trimming: 6 bases; junction bases outside the gene matches: 6. CDR1 and CDR2 (germline): SQVTM, ANQGSEA. The length of the CDR3 is 13 residues. Here the CDR3 reads CSATRLAGDTQYF. The CDR3 region has the DNA TGCAGCGCCACCAGACTAGCGGGGGATACGCAGTATTTT.

Many counts were recorded for this clonotype. This rearrangement joins TRBV5-6 to TRBJ2-3; D ambiguous. Per the germline V gene, CDR1 is SGHDT and CDR2 is YYEEEE. The CDR3 loop spans 17 amino acids. V was clipped by 0 bases and J by 2 bases, with 16 bases between them. Here the CDR3 reads CASSLGMSTVFTDTQYF. CDR3 nucleotides: TGTGCCAGCAGCTTGGGGATGAGTACCGTTTTCACAGATACGCAGTATTTT. The whole variable domain, remainder taken from reference TRBV5-6 and TRBJ2-3, is DAGVTQSPTHLIKTRGQQVTLRCSPKSGHDTVSWYQQALGQGPQFIFQYYEEEERQRGNFPDRFSGHQFPNYSSELNVNALLLGDSALYLCASSLGMSTVFTDTQYFGPGTRLTVL.

This clonotype was found a few times. The chain links TRBV6-2 or TRBV6-3 to TRBJ1-4, with TRBD1 identical over 11 bases. Trimming at V came to 7 bases and at J to 0 bases, leaving 7 bases not matched to a gene. CDR3 length: 17 residues. Germline-derived CDR1 and CDR2 are MNHEY and SVGEGT. For the CDR3, the DNA is TGTGCCAGCACCCCACCGGGACAGGGGGCAACTAATGAAAAACTGTTTTTT. This encodes CASTPPGQGATNEKLFF.

This clonotype appeared many times. V is TRBV6-6 and J is TRBJ1-2, with no clear D. V was clipped by 4 bases and J by 1 base, with 7 bases between them. This CDR3 spans 13 amino acids. In germline, CDR1 is MNHNY, CDR2 SVGAGI (reference sequence). This CDR3 reads CASSSAVNYGYTF. CDR3 sequence (DNA): TGTGCCAGCAGTTCGGCGGTTAACTATGGCTACACCTTC.